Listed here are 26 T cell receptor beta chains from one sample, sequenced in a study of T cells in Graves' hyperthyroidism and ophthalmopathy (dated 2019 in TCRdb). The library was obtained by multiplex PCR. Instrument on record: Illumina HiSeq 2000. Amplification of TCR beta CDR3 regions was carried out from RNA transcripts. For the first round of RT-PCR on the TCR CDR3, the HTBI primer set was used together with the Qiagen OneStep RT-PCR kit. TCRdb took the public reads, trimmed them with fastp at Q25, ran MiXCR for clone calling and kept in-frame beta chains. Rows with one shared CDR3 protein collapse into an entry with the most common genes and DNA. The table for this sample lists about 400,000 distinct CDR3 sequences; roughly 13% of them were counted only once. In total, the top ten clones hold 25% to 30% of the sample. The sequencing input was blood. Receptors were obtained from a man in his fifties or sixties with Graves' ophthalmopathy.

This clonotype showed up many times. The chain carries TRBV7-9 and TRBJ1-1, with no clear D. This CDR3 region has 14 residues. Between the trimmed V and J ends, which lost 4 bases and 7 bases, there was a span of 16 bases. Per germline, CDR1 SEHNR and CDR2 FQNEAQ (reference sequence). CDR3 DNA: TGTGCCAGCAGCTCAATTCAAGGACGTCGTGAAGCTTTCTTT. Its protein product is CASSSIQGRREAFF.

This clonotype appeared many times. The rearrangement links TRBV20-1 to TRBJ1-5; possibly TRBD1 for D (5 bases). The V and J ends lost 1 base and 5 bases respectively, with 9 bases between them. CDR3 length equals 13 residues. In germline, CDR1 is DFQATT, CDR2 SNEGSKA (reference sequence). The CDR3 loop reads CSARVQGHQPQHF. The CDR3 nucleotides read TGCAGTGCTAGAGTTCAGGGTCATCAGCCCCAGCATTTT.

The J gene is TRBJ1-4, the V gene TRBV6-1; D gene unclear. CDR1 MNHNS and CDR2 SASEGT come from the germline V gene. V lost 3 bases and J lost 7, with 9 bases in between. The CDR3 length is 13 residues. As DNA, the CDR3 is TGTGCCAGCAGTGACTCCGGACCTGAAAAACTGTTTTTT. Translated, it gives CASSDSGPEKLFF.

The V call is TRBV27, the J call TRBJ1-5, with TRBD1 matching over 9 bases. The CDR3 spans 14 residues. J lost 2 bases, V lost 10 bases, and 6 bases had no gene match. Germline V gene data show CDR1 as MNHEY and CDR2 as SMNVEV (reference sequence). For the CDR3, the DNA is TGTGCCACCATGACAGGGGGTCGCAATCAGCCCCAGCATTTT. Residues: CATMTGGRNQPQHF.

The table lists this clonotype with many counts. CDR3 sequence: CAWSEAGGPSPYEQYF. As DNA, the CDR3 is TGTGCCTGGAGTGAAGCGGGAGGGCCCTCGCCCTACGAGCAGTACTTC. The chain links TRBV30 to TRBJ2-7; 10 bases are shared with TRBD2. CDR1 and CDR2 from the germline V gene are GTSNPN and SVGIG (reference sequence). The J segment lost 2 bases and the V segment lost 1 base, leaving 8 bases of the junction unmatched. The CDR3 is 16 amino acids.

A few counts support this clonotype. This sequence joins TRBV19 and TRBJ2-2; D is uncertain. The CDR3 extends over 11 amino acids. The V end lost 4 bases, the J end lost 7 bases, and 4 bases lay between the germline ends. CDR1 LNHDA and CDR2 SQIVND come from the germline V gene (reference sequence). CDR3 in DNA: TGTGCCAGTAGTAAGGTCGGGGAGCTGTTTTTT. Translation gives CASSKVGELFF.

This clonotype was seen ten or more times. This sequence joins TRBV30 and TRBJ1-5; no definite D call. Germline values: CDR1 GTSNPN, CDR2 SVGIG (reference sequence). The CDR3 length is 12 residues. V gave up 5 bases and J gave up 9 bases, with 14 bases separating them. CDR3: CAWSMNFGPQHF. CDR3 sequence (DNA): TGTGCCTGGTCTATGAATTTCGGGCCCCAGCATTTT.

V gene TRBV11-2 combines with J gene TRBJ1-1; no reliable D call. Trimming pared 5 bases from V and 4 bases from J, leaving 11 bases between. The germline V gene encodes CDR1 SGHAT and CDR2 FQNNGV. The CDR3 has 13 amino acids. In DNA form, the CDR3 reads TGTGCCAGCAGCCCAGACCCTCGCACTGAAGCTTTCTTT. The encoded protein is CASSPDPRTEAFF.

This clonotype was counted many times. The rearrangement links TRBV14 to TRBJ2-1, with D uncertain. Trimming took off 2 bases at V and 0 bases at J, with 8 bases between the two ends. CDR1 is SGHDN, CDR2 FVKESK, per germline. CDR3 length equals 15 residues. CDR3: CASSQWGSSYNEQFF. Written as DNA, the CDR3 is TGTGCCAGCAGCCAATGGGGTAGCTCCTACAATGAGCAGTTCTTC.

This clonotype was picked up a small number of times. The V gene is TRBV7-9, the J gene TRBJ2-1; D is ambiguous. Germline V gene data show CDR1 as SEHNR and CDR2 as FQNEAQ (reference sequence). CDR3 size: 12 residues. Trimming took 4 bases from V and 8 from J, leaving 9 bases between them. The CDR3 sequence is CASSSSIHEQFF. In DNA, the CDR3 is TGTGCCAGCAGCTCGTCGATCCATGAGCAGTTCTTC.

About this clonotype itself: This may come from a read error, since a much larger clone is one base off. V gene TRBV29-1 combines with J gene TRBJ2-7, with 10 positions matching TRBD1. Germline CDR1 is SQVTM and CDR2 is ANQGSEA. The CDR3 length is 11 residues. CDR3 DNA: TGCAGCACGGGACAGGGGAACGAGCGGTACTTC. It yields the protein CSTGQGNERYF.

The CDR3 loop reads CSVAPDRVYEQYF. The DNA of the CDR3 is TGCAGCGTTGCCCCGGACAGGGTCTACGAGCAGTACTTC. The chain couples TRBV29-1 to TRBJ2-7; 8 nucleotides agree with TRBD1. The germline V gene encodes CDR1 SQVTM and CDR2 ANQGSEA. With V trimmed by 4 bases and J by 3 bases, 5 bases remained unmatched. The CDR3 runs to 13 residues.

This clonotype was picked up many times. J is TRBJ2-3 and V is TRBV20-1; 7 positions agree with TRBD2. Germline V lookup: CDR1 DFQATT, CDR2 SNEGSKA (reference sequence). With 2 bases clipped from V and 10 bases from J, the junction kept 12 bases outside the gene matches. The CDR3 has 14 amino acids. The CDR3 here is CSARRGGSFASQYF. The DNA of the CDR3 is TGCAGTGCTAGAAGAGGCGGGAGTTTTGCTTCGCAGTATTTT.

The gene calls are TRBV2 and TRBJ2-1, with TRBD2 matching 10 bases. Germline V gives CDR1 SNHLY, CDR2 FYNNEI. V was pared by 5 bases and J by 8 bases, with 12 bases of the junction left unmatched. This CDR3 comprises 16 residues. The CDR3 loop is CASSPGLAALVDEQFF. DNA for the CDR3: TGTGCCAGCAGTCCTGGACTAGCGGCCCTCGTCGATGAGCAGTTCTTC. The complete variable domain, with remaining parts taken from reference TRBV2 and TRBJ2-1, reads EPEVTQTPSHQVTQMGQEVILRCVPISNHLYFYWYRQILGQKVEFLVSFYNNEISEKSEIFDDQFSVERPDGSNFTLKIRSTKLEDSAMYFCASSPGLAALVDEQFFGPGTRLTVL.

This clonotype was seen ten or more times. CDR3 nucleotides: TGTGCCAGCAGCATCGTTTTGGAGCAGTACTTC. Translated, it gives CASSIVLEQYF. The chain couples TRBV2 to TRBJ2-7; no definite D call. The germline CDR1 and CDR2 sequences are SNHLY and FYNNEI. V was clipped by 6 bases and J by 7 bases, with 10 bases between them. This CDR3 region has 11 residues.

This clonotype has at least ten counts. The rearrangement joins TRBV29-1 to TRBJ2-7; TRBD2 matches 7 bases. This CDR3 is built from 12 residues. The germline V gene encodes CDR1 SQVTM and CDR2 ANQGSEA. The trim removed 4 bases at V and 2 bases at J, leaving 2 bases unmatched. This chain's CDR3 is CSVVREAYEQYF. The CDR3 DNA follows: TGCAGCGTTGTACGGGAGGCCTACGAGCAGTACTTC.

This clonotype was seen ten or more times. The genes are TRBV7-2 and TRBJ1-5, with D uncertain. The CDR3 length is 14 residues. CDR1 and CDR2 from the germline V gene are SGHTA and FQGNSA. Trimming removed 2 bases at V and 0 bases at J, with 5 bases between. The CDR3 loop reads CASSLTHSNQPQHF. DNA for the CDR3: TGTGCCAGCAGCTTAACGCATAGCAATCAGCCCCAGCATTTT.

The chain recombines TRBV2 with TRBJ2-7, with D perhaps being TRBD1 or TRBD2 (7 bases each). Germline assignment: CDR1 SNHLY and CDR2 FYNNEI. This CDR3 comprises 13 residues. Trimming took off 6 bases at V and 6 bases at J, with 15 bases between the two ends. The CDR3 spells CASSWEGACEQYF. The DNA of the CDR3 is TGTGCCAGCAGCTGGGAGGGGGCCTGCGAGCAGTACTTC.

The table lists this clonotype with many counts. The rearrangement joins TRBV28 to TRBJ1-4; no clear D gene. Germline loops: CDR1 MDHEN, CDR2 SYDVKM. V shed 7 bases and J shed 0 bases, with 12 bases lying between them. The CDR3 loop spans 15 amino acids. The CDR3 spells CASTIPGATNEKLFF. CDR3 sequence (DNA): TGTGCCAGCACAATACCGGGAGCAACTAATGAAAAACTGTTTTTT.

DNA of the CDR3: TGTGCCAGTAGTATGTGGGGACAGACCTACGAGCAGTACTTC. It codes for CASSMWGQTYEQYF. The chain carries TRBV19 and TRBJ2-7; 7 bases align to TRBD1. Looked up from germline, CDR1 is LNHDA and CDR2 is SQIVND (reference sequence). V shed 3 bases, J shed 2 bases, and the junction held 4 bases outside the gene matches. The CDR3 runs to 14 residues.

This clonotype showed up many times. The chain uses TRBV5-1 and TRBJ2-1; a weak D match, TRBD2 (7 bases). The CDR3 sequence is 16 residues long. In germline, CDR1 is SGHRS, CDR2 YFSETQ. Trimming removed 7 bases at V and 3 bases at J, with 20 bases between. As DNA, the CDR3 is TGCGCCAGCCGACCCAAAGGGGGGGACCTCTACAATGAGCAGTTCTTC. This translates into CASRPKGGDLYNEQFF. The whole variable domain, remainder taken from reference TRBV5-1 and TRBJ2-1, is KAGVTQTPRYLIKTRGQQVTLSCSPISGHRSVSWYQQTPGQGLQFLFEYFSETQRNKGNFPGRFSGRQFSNSRSEMNVSTLELGDSALYLCASRPKGGDLYNEQFFGPGTRLTVL.

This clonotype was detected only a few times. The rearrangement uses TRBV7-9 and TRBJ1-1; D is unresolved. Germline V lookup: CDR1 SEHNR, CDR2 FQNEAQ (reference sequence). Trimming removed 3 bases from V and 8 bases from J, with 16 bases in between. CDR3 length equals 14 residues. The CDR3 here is CASSFVGPVLEAFF. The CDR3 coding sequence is TGTGCCAGCAGCTTCGTCGGGCCCGTCCTAGAAGCTTTCTTT.

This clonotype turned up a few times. CDR3 DNA sequence: TGTGCCAGCAGCCAAGCGGGACAGACGAGGAACACTGAAGCTTTCTTT. It is translated as CASSQAGQTRNTEAFF. The chain combines TRBV3-1 with TRBJ1-1; 7 bases map to TRBD1. V shed 1 base, J shed 1 base, and the junction held 6 bases outside the gene matches. CDR1 is LGHDT, CDR2 YNNKEL, per germline (reference sequence). The CDR3 covers 16 residues.

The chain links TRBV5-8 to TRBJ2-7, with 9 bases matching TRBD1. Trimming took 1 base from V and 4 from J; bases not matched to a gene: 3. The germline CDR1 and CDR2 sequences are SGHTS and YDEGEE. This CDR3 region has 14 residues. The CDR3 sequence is CASSLRQGGYEQYF. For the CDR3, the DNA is TGTGCCAGCAGCTTGAGACAGGGGGGTTACGAGCAGTACTTC.

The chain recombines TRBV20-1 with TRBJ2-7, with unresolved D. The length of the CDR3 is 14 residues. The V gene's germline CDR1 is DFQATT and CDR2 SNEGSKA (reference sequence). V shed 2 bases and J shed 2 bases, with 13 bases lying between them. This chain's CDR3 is CSARKSRAPYEQYF. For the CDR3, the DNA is TGCAGTGCTAGAAAGTCCCGGGCCCCCTACGAGCAGTACTTC.

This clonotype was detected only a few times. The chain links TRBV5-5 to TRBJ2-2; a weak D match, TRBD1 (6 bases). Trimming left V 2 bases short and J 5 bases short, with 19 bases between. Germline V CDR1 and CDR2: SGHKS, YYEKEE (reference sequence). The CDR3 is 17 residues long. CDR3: CASSLTTGRMLTGELFF. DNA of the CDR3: TGTGCCAGCAGCTTAACGACAGGAAGGATGTTAACCGGGGAGCTGTTTTTT.